This paragraph covers one TCR beta chain sequence. Its antigen is as yet unknown. TCRdb reanalysed the reads using MiXCR and keeps one entry per CDR3 protein. The profile covers just under 550,000 distinct CDR3 sequences, with about 30% appearing a single time and about 13% taken by the ten largest. This sample was taken from a study of T cell repertoires in cytomegalovirus infection. Whole-study context: TCR beta signatures that were public indicated CMV infection and matching HLA type. Overall study results and limits: Summed public TCR beta family frequency identified CMV carriers bearing the relevant HLA. There were HLA-C-restricted CMV-specific TCR beta clonotypes dominating the ex vivo response.

The CDR3 length is 15 residues. Germline V gives CDR1 LNHDA, CDR2 SQIVND (reference sequence). The V and J ends lost 5 bases and 3 bases respectively, with 14 bases between them. The material sequenced was PBMCs. This TCR came from a human donor in good health (CMV status not recorded). Some clones in this sample may be carry-over from other donors' samples. The chain carries TRBV19 and TRBJ1-5; possible D gene TRBD1, 6 bases. This CDR3 is CASSLSDSHNQPQHF. In nucleotides, the CDR3 is TGTGCCAGTAGTCTTTCGGACAGCCACAATCAGCCCCAGCATTTT.